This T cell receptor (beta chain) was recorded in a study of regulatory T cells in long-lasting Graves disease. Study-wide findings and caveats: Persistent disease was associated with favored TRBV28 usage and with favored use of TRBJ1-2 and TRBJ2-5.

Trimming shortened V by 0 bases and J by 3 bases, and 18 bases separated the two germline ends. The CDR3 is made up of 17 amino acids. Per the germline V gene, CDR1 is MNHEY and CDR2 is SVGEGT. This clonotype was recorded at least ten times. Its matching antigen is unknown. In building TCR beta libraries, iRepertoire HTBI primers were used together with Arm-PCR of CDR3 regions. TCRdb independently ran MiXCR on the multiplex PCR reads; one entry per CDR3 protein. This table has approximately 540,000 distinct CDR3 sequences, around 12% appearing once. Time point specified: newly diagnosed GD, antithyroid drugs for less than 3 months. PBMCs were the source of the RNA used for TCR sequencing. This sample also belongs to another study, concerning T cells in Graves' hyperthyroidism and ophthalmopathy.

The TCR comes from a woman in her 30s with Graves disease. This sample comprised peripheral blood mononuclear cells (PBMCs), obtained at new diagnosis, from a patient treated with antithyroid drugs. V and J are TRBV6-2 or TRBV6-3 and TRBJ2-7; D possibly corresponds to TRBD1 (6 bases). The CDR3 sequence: CASSYSSGRGNHYEQYF. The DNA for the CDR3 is TGTGCCAGCAGTTACTCTAGTGGCAGGGGCAATCACTACGAGCAGTACTTC.